These T cell receptor beta chains were read from a single sample in a study of identical twins. MiXCR, applied by TCRdb to the 5' RACE reads, yields one record per CDR3 protein. The table lists hundreds of thousands of distinct CDR3 sequences, about 20% of them singletons. This same sample was also taken into another study, of T cells expressing NK-cell markers.

Sequenced: PBMCs. The receptors here all came from a woman aged 18-29 years in good health. Both conserved end residues are part of each CDR3. A clone size is listed for some rows: how often the clone was seen (once, few, many), or a class if it is expanded.

CDR3aa	v_gene	j_gene	abundance
CASSQGSGGWTEAFF	TRBV4-3	TRBJ1-1	many
CASSLYLRIETQYF	TRBV5-6	TRBJ2-5	few
CSVEDGNPKKELFF	TRBV29-1	TRBJ1-4	few
CASRVRYTF	TRBV5-6	TRBJ1-2	few
CASSGTVGPDTQYF	TRBV9	TRBJ2-3	few
CASSPGETSMFF	TRBV7-2	TRBJ2-1	few
CASSKLAGGPSYEQYF	TRBV12-3/TRBV12-4	TRBJ2-7	many
CASRMERGHEQYF	TRBV5-1	TRBJ2-7	few
CASSFGVRDEQYF	TRBV5-1	TRBJ2-7	.
CASSLAGKAFF	TRBV12-3/TRBV12-4	TRBJ1-1	many
CASSSVTAGPEFF	TRBV7-9	TRBJ2-1	.
CSAIQGGRETQYF	TRBV20-1	TRBJ2-5	few
CASSTWTSGSSGELFF	TRBV7-8	TRBJ2-2	.
CASSLGEVGQVEYEQYF	TRBV12-3/TRBV12-4	TRBJ2-7	.
CSVVLRVHMALEAFF	TRBV29-1	TRBJ1-1	few
CASSLQPSSPSGRRRTDTQYF	TRBV11-2	TRBJ2-3	.
CASSYSGGLELFF	TRBV6-5	TRBJ2-2	.
CASSGPLSAVGYEQYF	TRBV9	TRBJ2-7	few
CASSLFDREAGEAFF	TRBV7-2	TRBJ1-1	.